A selection of T cell receptor beta chains follows, all from one sample in a study of cytomegalovirus exposure and HLA in healthy donors. Profiling relied on immunoSEQ multiplex PCR, and the TCRdb table lists in-frame clones only, not all of them. Of roughly 110,000 clones in the sample, roughly four fifths were seen once. The sequenced sample consisted of PBMCs. The receptor source for this set is a man aged 45-65 years in good health and CMV-seronegative. Both conserved end residues are part of each CDR3. A D gene is named only where the DNA matches it firmly. Clone sizes are given selectively: once, few, many, or a class where the clone is expanded.

NA,NA,TRBJ1-5,TRBV23-1,TGCGCCAGCAGAGTGATAGGACATAGCAATCAGCCCCAGCATTTT,CASRVIGHSNQPQHF
NA,TRBD2,TRBJ2-1,TRBV5-1,TGCGCCAGCAGCGTCACAGGGACTAGCTCCTACAATGAGCAGTTCTTC,CASSVTGTSSYNEQFF
NA,NA,TRBJ1-1,TRBV19,TGTGCCAGTAGTAAAACGAACGCTAACTCTAGGCGGGGAGCTTTCTTT,CASSKTNANSRRGAFF
NA,NA,TRBJ2-5,TRBV6-1,TGTGCCAGCAGTATTGGGTGGGCCCAAGAGACCCAGTACTTC,CASSIGWAQETQYF
NA,NA,TRBJ2-5,TRBV7-9,TGTTCCAGCAGCTTCTACCCCCAAGAGACCCAGTACTTC,CSSSFYPQETQYF
NA,TRBD2,TRBJ2-2,TRBV9,TGTGCCAGCAGCGCCGCCATTGGGACTAGCGGAGATCCCGGGGAGCTGTTTTTT,CASSAAIGTSGDPGELFF
NA,NA,TRBJ1-2,TRBV19,TGTGCCAGTACTAACAGGGATCTCTATGGCTACACCTTC,CASTNRDLYGYTF
NA,NA,TRBJ1-1,TRBV10-1,TGCGCCAGCAGTGACAGGGCGGACACTGAAGCTTTCTTT,CASSDRADTEAFF
NA,NA,TRBJ2-1,TRBV6-1,TGTGCCAGCACCTATTACAATGAGCAGTTCTTC,CASTYYNEQFF
few,NA,TRBJ2-7,TRBV7-3,TGTGCCAGCAGCTTAGAGGCAGAAACTGAGCAGTACTTC,CASSLEAETEQYF
NA,NA,TRBJ2-1,TRBV6-5,TGTGCCAGCAGTTCCATCCACAGGGGAGGCAATGAGCAGTTCTTC,CASSSIHRGGNEQFF
NA,NA,TRBJ2-7,TRBV27,TGTGCCAGCAGTCATAGGACAGCTAGCTCCTACGAGCAGTACTTC,CASSHRTASSYEQYF
NA,TRBD2,TRBJ2-5,TRBV7-9,TGTGCGACCAACCAGGGGAGCGGGGGAGGAATAGAGACCCAGTACTTC,CATNQGSGGGIETQYF
NA,TRBD1,TRBJ2-3,TRBV15,TGTGCCACCAGCAGGGGTAATGACAGGGAAACGCAGTATTTT,CATSRGNDRETQYF
NA,TRBD1,TRBJ1-2,TRBV19,TGTGCCAGTACCCCCGGGACAGGGGTCGTTAACTATGGCTACACCTTC,CASTPGTGVVNYGYTF
NA,NA,TRBJ2-1,TRBV13,TGTGCCAGCAGCTTGACTGACGATGAGCAGTTCTTC,CASSLTDDEQFF
NA,NA,TRBJ2-7,TRBV6-1,TGTGCCAGCAGTTTAGCACGGGAAACCTACGAGCAGTACTTC,CASSLARETYEQYF
NA,TRBD2,TRBJ2-6,TRBV10-1,TGCGCCAGCAGTGACCGGGGGGCTGGGGCCAACGTCCTGACTTTC,CASSDRGAGANVLTF
NA,NA,TRBJ1-5,TRBV11-2,TGTGCCAGCAGCTTCATTAGCAATCAGCCCCAGCATTTT,CASSFISNQPQHF
NA,TRBD1,TRBJ1-1,TRBV5-1,TGCGCCAGCAGCCCAGGGGGCGGAAACACTGAAGCTTTCTTT,CASSPGGGNTEAFF
NA,NA,TRBJ1-6,TRBV25-1,TGTGCCAGCAGTGAATGGGCCAGCATGTCACCCCTCCACTTT,CASSEWASMSPLHF
NA,NA,TRBJ2-3,TRBV7-7,TGTGCCAGCAGCCCCGGACTTGGGCGCGATACGCAGTATTTT,CASSPGLGRDTQYF
NA,NA,TRBJ2-3,TRBV7-3,TGTGCCAGCAGCTTAAACGCGGGGTTCGCAGATACGCAGTATTTT,CASSLNAGFADTQYF
NA,TRBD2,TRBJ2-2,TRBV7-6,TGTGCCAGCAGCTTACCGGGACTATGGACCGGGGAGCTGTTTTTT,CASSLPGLWTGELFF
NA,NA,TRBJ1-2,TRBV6-1,TGTGCCAGCAGTGGACAAGCCTATGGCTACACCTTC,CASSGQAYGYTF
once,NA,TRBJ1-2,TRBV30,TGTGCCTCCCTGGGCGACAGAGGCTTTAACTATGGCTACACCTTC,CASLGDRGFNYGYTF
NA,TRBD2,TRBJ2-3,TRBV19,TGTGCCAGTAGTAGGCCGGGACTAGCTAAAGTAGATACGCAGTATTTT,CASSRPGLAKVDTQYF